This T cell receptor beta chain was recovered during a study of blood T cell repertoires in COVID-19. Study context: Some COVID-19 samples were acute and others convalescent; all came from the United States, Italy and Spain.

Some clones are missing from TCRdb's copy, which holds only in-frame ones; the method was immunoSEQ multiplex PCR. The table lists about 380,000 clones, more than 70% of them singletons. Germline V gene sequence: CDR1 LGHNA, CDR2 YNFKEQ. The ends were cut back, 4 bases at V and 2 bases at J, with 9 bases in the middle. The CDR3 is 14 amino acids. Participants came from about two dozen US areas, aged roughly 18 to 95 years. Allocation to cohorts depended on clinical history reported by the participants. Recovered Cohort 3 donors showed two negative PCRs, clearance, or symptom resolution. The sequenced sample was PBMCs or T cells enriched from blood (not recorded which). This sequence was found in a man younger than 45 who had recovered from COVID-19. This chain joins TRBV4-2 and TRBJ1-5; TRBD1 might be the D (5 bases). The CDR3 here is CASSRGGGNQPQHF. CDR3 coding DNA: TGTGCCAGCAGCCGGGGAGGGGGCAATCAGCCCCAGCATTTT.